This T cell receptor beta chain was recovered during a study of human T cells and chemical hapten exposure (dated by TCRdb to 2020 to 2023). In terms of the full investigation: Libraries were combined into a pool for sequencing, and differences in TCR yield between samples came mainly from small differences in library volumes within the pool. Both TCR alpha and TCR beta chains were sequenced from each blood RNA sample. The study tracked peripheral blood TCR repertoire changes in vivo during primary and secondary sensitization to the hapten diphenylcyclopropenone (DPC) in alopecia patients.

In the case of this clonotype: Its antigen is not yet known. No qualities accompany the bases; no much larger clone lies one base away.

Results the study describes overall, beyond this receptor: After repeated subsampling, the strength of the expansion versus patch-test correlation and the threshold at which it became significant changed. DPC sensitization did not change the number of TCRs with a frequency above 1 in 1000, and there was no evidence of changes in global repertoire structure.

Library creation used RACE. This sample was sequenced with a NextSeq 500. Library preparation attached unique molecular identifiers to individual cDNA molecules for quantitative, reproducible TCR counting. The authors' pipeline ran thus. The median number of TCRs per sample was around 96,000, ranging from roughly 23,224 to 690,600. V, J and CDR3 annotation of the TCR reads was performed with the Decombinator software suite. Every sample was subsampled to the same number of TCRs (28,000) for the PS versus PT1 abundance plots. TCRs were defined as expanded if absent before sensitization and observed at least eight times at the 2-week time point. TCRdb redid the processing of the public reads, applying fastp at Q25 and MiXCR, and retained in-frame beta chains. All rows with the same CDR3 protein become a single entry with the most common DNA and genes. V and J calls and clone size were set by TCRdb, not the authors. This sample comprises some 90,000 distinct CDR3 sequences, about 8.8% of them detected only once. The ten largest clones capture 2.5% to 3% of the sample.

The meaning of the sample's time point label: healthy volunteer bleed at 2 weeks. Unfractionated whole blood was collected in Tempus Blood RNA tubes, and total RNA was extracted from that blood. A few healthy volunteers were used as TCR sequencing controls and were bled at day 0, 2 weeks and 6 weeks. Including the terminal cysteine and phenylalanine, the CDR3 comprises 11 residues. Only CDR3 DNA remains: 33 bases, in frame from the first base. The germline ends are 4 bases apart after V is trimmed by 5 bases and J by 6 bases. The germline V gene provides CDR1 KGHDR and CDR2 SFDVKD. The receptor was isolated from a female donor in good health. Some clones in this sample may be carry-over from other donors' samples. The sample taken for sequencing was whole blood. The rearrangement combines TRBV24-1 with TRBJ2-1; no confident D gene assignment can be made. The nucleotide sequence reads as follows: TGTGCCACCAGTGGCGGCAATGAGCAGTTCTTC. This is translated as CATSGGNEQFF.